The entry below gives a single TCR beta chain sequence along with its context. This sample was included in a study of identical twins. TCRdb re-analysed the 5' RACE reads in MiXCR, keeping a single row per CDR3 protein. This sample has hundreds of thousands of distinct CDR3 sequences, with around a sixth found just once. This sample was also put to use in a study of T cells expressing NK-cell markers.

The TCR originated in a woman younger than 30 in good health. The sample consisted of PBMCs.

The CDR3 DNA follows: TGCGCCAGCAGTGAGGGACAGGGTCTCACAGATACGCAGTATTTT. Translating it yields CASSEGQGLTDTQYF. The V call is TRBV10-1, the J call TRBJ2-3; 8 nucleotides line up with TRBD1. The CDR3 extends over 15 amino acids. Germline CDR1 reads WNHNN; CDR2 reads SYGVQD (reference sequence). V was clipped by 2 bases and J by 2 bases; unmatched bases: 3.